This T cell receptor beta chain originates from a study of T cell responses to AZD1222 COVID-19 vaccine. Study-wide points: Reports indicate that nearly half of spike-specific TCRs are directed at unmutated variant regions.

Clones were read by immunoSEQ multiplex PCR, and TCRdb kept only the in-frame ones, dropping some. Of tens of thousands of clones listed, 80% to 90% are singletons. To note about this clone: No antigen is known for it.

The clonotype was recovered from an adult in good health. Sequenced material: peripheral blood, taken on day 0 of AZD1222 vaccination.

DNA for the CDR3: TGTGCCAGCAGCTATTTGGGGGGCTACACCTTC. It yields the protein CASSYLGGYTF. The V and J genes are TRBV5-4 and TRBJ1-2; the D is unclear. The V end lost 3 bases, the J end lost 8 bases, and 8 bases lay between the germline ends. The germline gives CDR1 SGHNT, CDR2 YYREEE (reference sequence). The CDR3 runs 11 residues. The complete variable domain, with remaining parts taken from reference TRBV5-4 and TRBJ1-2, reads ETGVTQSPTHLIKTRGQQVTLRCSSQSGHNTVSWYQQALGQGPQFIFQYYREEENGRGNFPPRFSGLQFPNYSSELNVNALELDDSALYLCASSYLGGYTFGSGTRLTVV.